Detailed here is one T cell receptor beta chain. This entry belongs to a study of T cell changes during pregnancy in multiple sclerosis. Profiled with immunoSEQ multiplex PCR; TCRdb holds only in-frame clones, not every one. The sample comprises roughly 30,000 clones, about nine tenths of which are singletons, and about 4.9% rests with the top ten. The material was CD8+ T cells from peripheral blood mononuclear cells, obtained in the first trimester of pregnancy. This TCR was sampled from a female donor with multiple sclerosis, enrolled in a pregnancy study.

CDR3 sequence reads: CASSDGTFLLYGYTF. The CDR3 DNA is TGTGCCAGCAGCGACGGGACTTTCCTCCTTTATGGCTACACCTTC. This chain connects TRBV28 to TRBJ1-2; possibly TRBD1 for D (5 bases). Trimming left V 6 bases short and J 5 bases short, with 19 bases between. In germline, CDR1 is MDHEN, CDR2 SYDVKM. The CDR3 is made up of 15 amino acids.